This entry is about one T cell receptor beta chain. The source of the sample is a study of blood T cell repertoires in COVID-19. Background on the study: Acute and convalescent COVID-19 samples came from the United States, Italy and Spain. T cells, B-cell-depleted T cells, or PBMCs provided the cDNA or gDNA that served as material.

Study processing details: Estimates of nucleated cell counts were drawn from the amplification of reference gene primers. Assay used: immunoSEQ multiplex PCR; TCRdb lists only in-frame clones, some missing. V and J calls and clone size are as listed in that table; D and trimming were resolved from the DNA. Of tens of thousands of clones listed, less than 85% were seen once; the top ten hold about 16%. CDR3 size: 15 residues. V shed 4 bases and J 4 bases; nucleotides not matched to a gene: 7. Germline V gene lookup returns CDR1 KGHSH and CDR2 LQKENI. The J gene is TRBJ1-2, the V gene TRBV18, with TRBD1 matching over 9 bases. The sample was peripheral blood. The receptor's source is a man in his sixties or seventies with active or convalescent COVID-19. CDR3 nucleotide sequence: TGTGCCAGCTCACTACGGGACAGGGCGTTCTATGGCTACACCTTC. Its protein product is CASSLRDRAFYGYTF.